Below, one T cell receptor beta chain is given with its context. The record originates from a study of technical replicates of blood from a few donors. J was trimmed by 5 bases and V by 3 bases; bases with no gene match: 10. Germline loops: CDR1 SGHRS, CDR2 YFSETQ. This CDR3 has 16 residues. Assay: immunoSEQ multiplex PCR; the TCRdb copy retains only in-frame clones and omits some. The sample includes around 90,000 clones, 85% to 95% seen only once; the top ten take about 0.26%. The clonotype was recovered from a human donor in good health. The chain joins TRBV5-1 to TRBJ2-1; 8 bases line up with TRBD2. Sequencing input: T cells isolated from PBMCs. The CDR3, as DNA: TGCGCCAGCAGCTCATCTCTAGCGGGCCTAAACAATGAGCAGTTCTTC. Its translation: CASSSSLAGLNNEQFF.